The 18 T cell receptor beta chains below were found in one sample sequenced in a study of blood T cell repertoires in COVID-19. Generated by immunoSEQ multiplex PCR, the TCRdb table keeps only in-frame clones and is missing some. The data contain roughly 200,000 clones, around 85% of them singletons. Sequencing was performed on peripheral blood. Source of these receptors: an older woman with acute or convalescent COVID-19.

The chain employs TRBV3-1 (or the pseudogene TRBV3-2) and TRBJ1-4, with 7 positions matching TRBD1. This CDR3 contains 15 residues. The germline CDR1 and CDR2 sequences are LGHDT and YNNKEL (reference sequence). Trimming at V came to 4 bases and at J to 4 bases, leaving 6 bases not matched to a gene. The CDR3 protein is CASSLLTGINEKLFF. CDR3 in DNA: TGTGCCAGCAGCCTTTTGACAGGGATTAATGAAAAACTGTTTTTT.

The rearrangement joins TRBV11-2 to TRBJ1-2; 9 positions match TRBD1. This CDR3 has 15 residues. Unmatched junction bases numbered 7, after V lost 5 bases and J lost 3 bases. Germline loops: CDR1 SGHAT, CDR2 FQNNGV. This CDR3 is CASSHPRQGDYGYTF. The CDR3 DNA sequence: TGTGCCAGCAGCCACCCCCGACAGGGGGACTATGGCTACACCTTC.

This clone was counted a few times. The gene calls are TRBV5-1 and TRBJ2-5, with TRBD2 matching over 7 bases. The V gene end was trimmed by 4 bases and the J gene end by 2 bases; junction bases not matched to a gene: 8. Germline loops: CDR1 SGHRS, CDR2 YFSETQ. The CDR3 covers 15 residues. The CDR3 loop reads CASSVRLAAQETQYF. The CDR3 DNA is TGCGCCAGCAGCGTCCGACTAGCAGCTCAAGAGACCCAGTACTTC.

The chain has TRBV11-2 and TRBJ2-3, with 9 nucleotides matching TRBD2. Per germline, CDR1 SGHAT and CDR2 FQNNGV. The CDR3 totals 15 residues. The V gene end was trimmed by 0 bases and the J gene end by 5 bases; junction bases not matched to a gene: 3. The CDR3 spells CASSLEGGRGDTQYF. CDR3 nucleotides: TGTGCCAGCAGCTTAGAGGGCGGGAGGGGAGATACGCAGTATTTT.

This chain connects TRBV3-1 (or the pseudogene TRBV3-2) to TRBJ2-5, with 8 bases lining up with TRBD2. Germline V gene data show CDR1 as LGHDT and CDR2 as YNNKEL (reference sequence). This CDR3 contains 15 residues. V lost 6 bases to trimming and J lost 4 bases; unmatched junction nucleotides: 10. The CDR3 DNA follows: TGTGCCAGCAGAAACACCGGGACTAGAGGAGAGACCCAGTACTTC. This translates into CASRNTGTRGETQYF.

The genes are TRBV2 and TRBJ1-5; the match to TRBD1 covers 8 bases. Germline V gene lookup returns CDR1 SNHLY and CDR2 FYNNEI. J was trimmed by 6 bases and V by 4 bases; bases with no gene match: 5. The CDR3 covers 14 residues. The DNA for the CDR3 is TGTGCCAGCAGTGGGCAGGGGGCAGGTCAGCCCCAGCATTTT. Encoded protein: CASSGQGAGQPQHF.

The chain has TRBV18 and TRBJ2-1; D possibly corresponds to TRBD2 (5 bases). V was shortened by 4 bases and J by 6 bases, with 10 bases between the two germline ends. The germline CDR1 and CDR2 sequences are KGHSH and LQKENI. This CDR3 comprises 13 residues. CDR3 DNA sequence: TGTGCCAGCTCACTCGGACTGGGCAATGAGCAGTTCTTC. Its translation is CASSLGLGNEQFF.

The V gene is TRBV25-1, the J gene TRBJ2-3; 7 bases are shared with TRBD1. This CDR3 contains 15 residues. V lost 3 bases to trimming and J lost 5 bases; unmatched junction nucleotides: 8. Per germline, CDR1 MGHDK and CDR2 SYGVNS. In DNA form, the CDR3 reads TGTGCCAGCAGTGAGACTCTACAGGGGAGAGATACGCAGTATTTT. Its translation is CASSETLQGRDTQYF.

This CDR3 is CATGSTSGAYNEQFF. Written as DNA, the CDR3 is TGTGCCACCGGTTCGACTAGCGGCGCCTACAATGAGCAGTTCTTC. The J gene is TRBJ2-1, the V gene TRBV24-1, with TRBD2 matching 9 bases. There are 15 residues in the CDR3. Germline V CDR1 and CDR2: KGHDR, SFDVKD. V shed 9 bases and J 2 bases; nucleotides not matched to a gene: 7.

The V and J genes are TRBV24-1 and TRBJ1-3, with TRBD1 as a possible D gene (5 bases). V lost 3 bases and J lost 1, with 6 bases in between. The CDR3 contains 14 residues. Germline values: CDR1 KGHDR, CDR2 SFDVKD. The CDR3 spells CATSDPGSGNTIYF. DNA of the CDR3: TGTGCCACCAGTGATCCAGGGTCTGGAAACACCATATATTTT.

A single count supports this clone. The CDR3 spells CASSIETGQNGYTF. The CDR3 coding sequence is TGTGCCAGTAGTATAGAGACCGGACAGAACGGCTACACCTTC. The chain couples TRBV19 to TRBJ1-2; D might be TRBD1 (6 bases). The CDR3 consists of 14 residues. Deletions cut 0 bases from V and 8 bases from J, with 13 bases between. Germline V gene data show CDR1 as LNHDA and CDR2 as SQIVND (reference sequence).

This rearrangement joins TRBV4-2 to TRBJ2-2, with 7 bases identical to TRBD2. The germline CDR1 and CDR2 sequences are LGHNA and YNFKEQ. The CDR3 spans 17 residues. The V segment lost 5 bases and the J segment 0 bases; nucleotides outside the gene matches: 9. The chain's CDR3 is CASSRDLAGPNTGELFF. The CDR3 DNA reads as TGTGCCAGCAGCAGAGACTTAGCGGGTCCGAACACCGGGGAGCTGTTTTTT.

The chain combines TRBV10-1 with TRBJ2-1; D is perhaps TRBD2 (5 bases). The CDR3 covers 15 residues. Trimming pared 6 bases from V and 1 base from J, leaving 13 bases between. Per germline, CDR1 WNHNN and CDR2 SYGVQD (reference sequence). The CDR3 DNA follows: TGCGCCAGCAGCCTTAGAAGCGGTTCCTACAATGAGCAGTTCTTC. Residues: CASSLRSGSYNEQFF.

The J gene is TRBJ2-3, the V gene TRBV21-1; TRBD1 was called by the table and not checked on the DNA. TRBV21-1 is given as a pseudogene. This CDR3 has 16 amino acids. CDR3 nucleotide sequence: TGTGCCAGCATTACCGGGACATACACTAGCACAGATACGCAGTATTTT. Translation gives CASITGTYTSTDTQYF.

This clone was picked up one time. The chain combines TRBV30 with TRBJ2-5, with TRBD2 matching 13 bases. There are 16 residues in the CDR3. Germline V lookup: CDR1 GTSNPN, CDR2 SVGIG (reference sequence). J lost 0 bases, V lost 2 bases, and 3 bases had no gene match. For the CDR3, the DNA is TGTGCCTGGAGTAGGGGACTAGCGGGGTACCAAGAGACCCAGTACTTC. Protein product: CAWSRGLAGYQETQYF. The whole variable domain, remainder taken from reference TRBV30 and TRBJ2-5, is SQTIHQWPATLVQPVGSPLSLECTVEGTSNPNLYWYRQAAGRGLQLLFYSVGIGQISSEVPQNLSASRPQDRQFILSSKKLLLSDSGFYLCAWSRGLAGYQETQYFGPGTRLLVL.

The chain recombines TRBV18 with TRBJ2-1; D gene uncertain. V lost 0 bases to trimming and J lost 8 bases, with 8 bases between them. Germline CDR1 reads KGHSH; CDR2 reads LQKENI. The CDR3 loop spans 13 amino acids. CDR3 residues: CASSPPVEDEQFF. Here the CDR3 DNA reads TGTGCCAGCTCACCACCGGTTGAGGATGAGCAGTTCTTC.

The chain has TRBV10-3 and TRBJ1-5; weak D call: TRBD1 (6 bases). The V end lost 3 bases, the J end lost 2 bases, and 8 bases lay between the germline ends. CDR3 length: 14 residues. Germline V gene sequence: CDR1 ENHRY, CDR2 SYGVKD. DNA of the CDR3: TGTGCCATCAGTGAAGCAGGGGGCAATCAGCCCCAGCATTTT. Translation gives CAISEAGGNQPQHF.

A note on this clone: The junction shows a germline mismatch at one end, possibly a read error. This CDR3 is CASSYAGGTSSPSDF. The CDR3, as DNA: TGTGCCAGCAGTTACGCCGGGGGTACTTCCAGCCCCTCAGACTTC. This chain uses TRBV6-5 with TRBJ1-2; tentative D call: TRBD1 (5 bases). Germline V gene sequence: CDR1 MNHEY, CDR2 SVGAGI. The CDR3 spans 15 residues.